The sequence of this T cell receptor (beta chain) was determined in a study of vaccination and CD4 T cells after COVID-19. Study in general: Post-vaccine sample collection happened at a median of about ten weeks after dose two, ranging 14 to 241. Study-level points and caveats: The median number of SARS-CoV-2-reactive clonotypes increased from roughly 22 to 38, a change that did not reach significance. Spike mono-reactivity marked 304 of 307 vaccine-specific clones in convalescent patients.

Treatment indicated: approximately nine-day PBMC culture with coronavirus spike peptide pools or control peptides (ViraFEST assay). Germline V lookup: CDR1 DFQATT, CDR2 SNEGSKA (reference sequence). The CDR3 sequence is 12 residues long. V shed 3 bases and J shed 0 bases, with 5 bases lying between them. Details on this clonotype: What it binds is not known.

The study sequenced cultured CD4+ T cell DNA using the Oncomine TCR Beta short-read assay. CD4+ T cells were cultured, and genomic DNA was extracted from them. TCRdb passed the PCR reads through MiXCR, listing each CDR3 protein once. Of around 18,000 distinct CDR3 sequences in the sample, 53% were seen once. The receptor comes from a human donor who had recovered from COVID-19. The chain combines TRBV20-1 with TRBJ2-5; unclear D gene. The sequences come from CD4+ T cells from blood, cultured in vitro, collected before SARS-CoV-2 vaccination. CDR3 bases: TGCAGTGCTAGGCCGTACCAAGAGACCCAGTACTTC. It is translated as CSARPYQETQYF.